The T cell receptor (beta chain) under discussion was sequenced for a study of T-cell memory formation after mild COVID-19. Study overall: Across donors, TCR clusters were largely donor specific. Overall study findings and caveats: Cross-reactive memory appears to have joined, as suggested by some responding clones showing up in pre-infection memory.

Germline CDR1 is MNHEY and CDR2 is SVGAGI. CDR3 size: 13 residues. The V end was cut by 1 base, the J end by 1 base, with 5 bases between. TCRdb re-called the 5' RACE reads with MiXCR, one entry per CDR3 protein. The sample yields approximately 560,000 distinct CDR3 sequences, 15% to 20% seen once. This clonotype occurred once. Its target is unknown. The rearrangement links TRBV6-5 to TRBJ2-7; no clear D. The material sequenced was PBMCs or a T cell subset sorted from them (not recorded which). The origin of this receptor is an adult woman who had mild COVID-19 (a few samples of this study predate the infection). Cell type and time point are not known. CDR3 nucleotide sequence: TGTGCCAGCAGTTACTTCCAGTCCTACGAGCAGTACTTC. It yields the protein CASSYFQSYEQYF.